This T cell receptor beta chain was obtained from a study of OX40 agonist ivuxolimab in advanced cancers. About the study as a whole: Ivuxolimab was a fully human IgG2 agonistic monoclonal antibody targeting the costimulatory receptor OX40 (CD134). Prior anti-PD-1, anti-PD-L1 or anti-CTLA-4 therapy was permitted, and 40% of dose-escalation patients had received checkpoint inhibitors. Intravenous ivuxolimab was administered to patients every 2 weeks at six dose levels: 0.01, 0.1, 0.3, 1.5, 3 and 10 mg/kg. Peripheral TCRbeta sequencing was intended to test whether TCR sequence diversity was altered and clonal T-cell expansion was caused by ivuxolimab. The paper reports the monotherapy dose-escalation portion (N of about 56 patients) of the phase I ivuxolimab trial. Among the roughly 50 dose-escalation patients, about 20 had hepatocellular carcinoma, roughly 15 melanoma, 9 renal cell carcinoma and 9 head and neck cancer. Partial responses were achieved by three dose-escalation patients, of whom one had hepatocellular carcinoma and two had cutaneous melanoma. A male proportion of approximately 83% and a mean age of about 60 years, ranging from 23 to 79, were recorded for the dose-escalation cohort.

The paper's findings and limits, for the study overall: Low levels of normalized T-cell clonal expansion were also seen in some nonresponding patients. On average, CD8+ T cells showed more expanded clones than CD4+ T cells after ivuxolimab. The antigen specificity of the peripheral T cells that underwent clonal expansion was not determined. In partial responders in the 0.1-3.0 mg/kg groups, normalized peripheral clonal expansion was found to be among the lowest, especially among CD8+ T cells. At doses from 0.1 to 3.0 mg/kg, clonal expansion was seen in both CD4+ and CD8+ blood T cells between baseline and week 6.

Patients with a history of autoimmune disease or receiving systemic immunosuppression were excluded from the trial. Peripheral blood for TCR sequencing was collected from all dose cohorts at baseline, on cycle 4 day 1, and on cycle 7 day 1. The samples were drawn from a first-in-human, open-label, multicenter phase I dose-escalation trial of ivuxolimab. Adults with locally advanced or metastatic melanoma, renal cell, hepatocellular, or head and neck squamous cell carcinoma were enrolled in the trial. CD4+ and CD8+ T cells were sorted separately from peripheral blood before TCR sequencing. For sequencing of the TCRbeta CDR3 region, genomic DNA was extracted from the sorted cells. The immunoSEQ Assay was used for sequencing of TCRbeta CDR3 regions. TCRdb re-hosts the immuneACCESS table, in-frame sequences only. Its copies lack some clones; in the studies checked, an unresolved V gene accounts for under half of them, and the cause for the rest is not known. The sample data list about 30,000 clones, and almost 85% of these were observed just once. The ten largest make up under 25% of the sample.

Comment on this clone: Its antigen specificity is not known. Base qualities were left out, and no much larger clone turns up one base away.

The TCR comes from an adult with an advanced solid tumor such as melanoma, head and neck, liver or kidney cancer. The sample in question was CD4+ or CD8+ T cells sorted from blood, obtained in a trial of the OX40 agonist ivuxolimab.

The CDR3 reads as follows: CASSLGTGSPYNSPLHF. The DNA sequence is given as TGTGCCAGCAGCTTGGGGACAGGCAGCCCCTATAATTCACCCCTCCACTTT. The V and J genes are TRBV5-6 and TRBJ1-6, with 7 bases matching TRBD1. Germline trimming: 0 bases from V, 2 bases from J; junction bases outside gene matches: 5. Inclusive of the bounding cysteine and phenylalanine, the CDR3 is 17 residues long. The kept DNA is CDR3 alone, 51 bases in frame from the first base. The CDR1 and CDR2 encoded by the germline V gene are SGHDT and YYEEEE.